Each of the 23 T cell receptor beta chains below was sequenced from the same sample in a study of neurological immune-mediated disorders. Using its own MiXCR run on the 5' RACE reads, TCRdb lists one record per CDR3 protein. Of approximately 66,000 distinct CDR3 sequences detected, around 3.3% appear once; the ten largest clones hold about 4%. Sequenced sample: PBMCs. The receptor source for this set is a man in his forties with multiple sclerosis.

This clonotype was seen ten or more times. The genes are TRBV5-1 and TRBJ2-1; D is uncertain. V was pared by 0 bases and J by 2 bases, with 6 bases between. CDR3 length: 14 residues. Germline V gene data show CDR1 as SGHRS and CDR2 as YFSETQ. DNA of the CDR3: TGCGCCAGCAGCTTGGGCTCACCCTACAATGAGCAGTTCTTC. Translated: CASSLGSPYNEQFF.

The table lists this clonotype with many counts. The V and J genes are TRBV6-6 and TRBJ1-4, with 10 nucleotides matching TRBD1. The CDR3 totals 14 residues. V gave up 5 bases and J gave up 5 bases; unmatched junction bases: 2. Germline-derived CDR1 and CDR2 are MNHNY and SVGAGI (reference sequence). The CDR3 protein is CASSGQGGNEKLFF. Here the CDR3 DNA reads TGTGCCAGCAGTGGACAGGGGGGAAATGAAAAACTGTTTTTT.

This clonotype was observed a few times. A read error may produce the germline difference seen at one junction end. CDR3 sequence (DNA): TGTGCCATCAGTGAGTCCACTACACCGGATAAGACCCAGAATTTT. This translates into CAISESTTPDKTQNF. The chain employs TRBV10-3 and TRBJ1-5, with D unclear. Germline V lookup: CDR1 ENHRY, CDR2 SYGVKD. The CDR3 has 15 residues.

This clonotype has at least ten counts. CDR3 bases: TGCGCCAGCAGCCCGGGACAGGGTTATGGCTACACCTTC. It is translated as CASSPGQGYGYTF. V is TRBV5-1 and J is TRBJ1-2; 9 nucleotides align to TRBD1. J was trimmed by 5 bases and V by 4 bases; bases with no gene match: 3. The germline gives CDR1 SGHRS, CDR2 YFSETQ. CDR3 length: 13 amino acids.

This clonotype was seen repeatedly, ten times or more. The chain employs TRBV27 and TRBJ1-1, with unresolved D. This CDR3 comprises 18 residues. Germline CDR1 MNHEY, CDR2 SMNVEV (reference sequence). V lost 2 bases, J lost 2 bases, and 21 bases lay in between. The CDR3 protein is CASSLVPTSGYTNTEAFF. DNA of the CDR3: TGTGCCAGCAGTTTAGTCCCTACTTCCGGATATACCAACACTGAAGCTTTCTTT.

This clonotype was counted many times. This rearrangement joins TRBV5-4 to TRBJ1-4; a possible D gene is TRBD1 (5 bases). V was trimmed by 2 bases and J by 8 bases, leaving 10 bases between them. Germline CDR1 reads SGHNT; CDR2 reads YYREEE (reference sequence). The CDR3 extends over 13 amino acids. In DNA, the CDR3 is TGTGCCAGCAGCTTCTGGGGGGGAGAAAAACTGTTTTTT. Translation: CASSFWGGEKLFF.

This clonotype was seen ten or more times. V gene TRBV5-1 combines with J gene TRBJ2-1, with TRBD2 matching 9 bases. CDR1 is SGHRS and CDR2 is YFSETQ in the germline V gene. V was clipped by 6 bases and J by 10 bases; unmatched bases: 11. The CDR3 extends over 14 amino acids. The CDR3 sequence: CASKSGGSSPEQFF. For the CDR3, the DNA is TGCGCCAGCAAAAGCGGGGGGTCCTCCCCGGAGCAGTTCTTC.

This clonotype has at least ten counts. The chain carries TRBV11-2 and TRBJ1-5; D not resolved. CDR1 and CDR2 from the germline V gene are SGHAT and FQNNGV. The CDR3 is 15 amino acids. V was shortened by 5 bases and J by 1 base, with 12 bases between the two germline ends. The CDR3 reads CASSQDILSNQPQHF. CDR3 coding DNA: TGTGCCAGCAGCCAAGACATTCTAAGCAATCAGCCCCAGCATTTT.

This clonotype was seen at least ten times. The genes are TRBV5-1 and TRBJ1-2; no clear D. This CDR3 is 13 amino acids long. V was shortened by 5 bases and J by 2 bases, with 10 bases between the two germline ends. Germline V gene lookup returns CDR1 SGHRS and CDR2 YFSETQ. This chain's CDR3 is CASSFTENYGYTF. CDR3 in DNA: TGCGCCAGCAGTTTTACAGAGAACTATGGCTACACCTTC.

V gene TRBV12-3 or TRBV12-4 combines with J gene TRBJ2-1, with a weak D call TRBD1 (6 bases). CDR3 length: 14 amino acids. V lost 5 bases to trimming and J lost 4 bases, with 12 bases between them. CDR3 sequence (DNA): TGTGCCAGCAGTGGTCAGGGGATATACAATGAGCAGTTCTTC. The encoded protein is CASSGQGIYNEQFF.

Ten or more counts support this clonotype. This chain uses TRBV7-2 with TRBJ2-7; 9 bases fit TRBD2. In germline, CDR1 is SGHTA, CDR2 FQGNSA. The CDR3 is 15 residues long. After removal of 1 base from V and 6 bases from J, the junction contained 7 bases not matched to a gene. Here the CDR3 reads CASSLVSSGVSEQYF. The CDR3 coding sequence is TGTGCCAGCAGCTTAGTTTCTAGCGGGGTATCCGAGCAGTACTTC. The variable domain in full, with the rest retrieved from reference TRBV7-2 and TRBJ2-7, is GAGVSQSPSNKVTEKGKDVELRCDPISGHTALYWYRQSLGQGLEFLIYFQGNSAPDKSGLPSDRFSAERTGGSVSTLTIQRTQQEDSAVYLCASSLVSSGVSEQYFGPGTRLTVT.

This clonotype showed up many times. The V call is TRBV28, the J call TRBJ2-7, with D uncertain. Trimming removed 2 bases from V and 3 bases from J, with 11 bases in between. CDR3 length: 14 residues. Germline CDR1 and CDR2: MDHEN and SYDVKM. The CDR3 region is CASSLGGYLYEQYF. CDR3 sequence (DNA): TGTGCCAGCAGTTTAGGCGGTTATCTCTACGAGCAGTACTTC.

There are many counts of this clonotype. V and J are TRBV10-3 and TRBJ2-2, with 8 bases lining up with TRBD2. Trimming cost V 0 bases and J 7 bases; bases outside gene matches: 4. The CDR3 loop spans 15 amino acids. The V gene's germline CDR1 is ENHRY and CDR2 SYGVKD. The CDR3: CAISESYTSGGELFF. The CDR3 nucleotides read TGTGCCATCAGTGAGTCCTATACTAGCGGCGGGGAGCTGTTTTTT.

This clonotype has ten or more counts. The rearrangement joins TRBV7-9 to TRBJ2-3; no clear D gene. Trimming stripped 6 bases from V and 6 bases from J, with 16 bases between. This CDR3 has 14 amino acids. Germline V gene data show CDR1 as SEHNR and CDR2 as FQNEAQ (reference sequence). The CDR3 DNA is TGTGCCAGCAGTTCCCTTCAACTTTTGGATACGCAGTATTTT. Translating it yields CASSSLQLLDTQYF.

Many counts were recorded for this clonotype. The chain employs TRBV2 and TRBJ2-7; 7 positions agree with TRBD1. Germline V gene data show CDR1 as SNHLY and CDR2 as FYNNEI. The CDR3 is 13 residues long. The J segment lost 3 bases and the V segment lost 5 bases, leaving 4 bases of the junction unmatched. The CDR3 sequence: CASSPDRDYEQYF. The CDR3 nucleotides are TGTGCCAGCAGTCCTGACAGGGACTACGAGCAGTACTTC.

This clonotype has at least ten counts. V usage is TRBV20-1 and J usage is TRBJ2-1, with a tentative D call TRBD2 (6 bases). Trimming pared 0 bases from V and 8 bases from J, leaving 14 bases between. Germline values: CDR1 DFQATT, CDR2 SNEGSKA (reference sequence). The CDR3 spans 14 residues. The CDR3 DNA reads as TGCAGTGCTAGAGATCGAAGGTGGGGGGATGAGCAGTTCTTC. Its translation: CSARDRRWGDEQFF.

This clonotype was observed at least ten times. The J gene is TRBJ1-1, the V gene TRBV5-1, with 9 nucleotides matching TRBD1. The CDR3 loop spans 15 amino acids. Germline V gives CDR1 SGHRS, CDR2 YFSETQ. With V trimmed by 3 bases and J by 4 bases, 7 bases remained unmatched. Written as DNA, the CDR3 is TGCGCCAGCAGCTCGCGGACAGGGGCGGGCACTGAAGCTTTCTTT. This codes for CASSSRTGAGTEAFF.

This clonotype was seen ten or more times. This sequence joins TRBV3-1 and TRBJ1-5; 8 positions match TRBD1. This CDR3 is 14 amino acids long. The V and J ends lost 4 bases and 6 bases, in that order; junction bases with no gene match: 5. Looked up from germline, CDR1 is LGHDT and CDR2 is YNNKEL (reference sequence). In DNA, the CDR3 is TGTGCCAGCAGCCGGACAGGGTGGGGTCAGCCCCAGCATTTT. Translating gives CASSRTGWGQPQHF.

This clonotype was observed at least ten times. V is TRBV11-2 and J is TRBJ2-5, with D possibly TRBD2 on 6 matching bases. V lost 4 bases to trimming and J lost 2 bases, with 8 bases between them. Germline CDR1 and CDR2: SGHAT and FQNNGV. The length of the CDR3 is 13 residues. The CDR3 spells CASSSGSQETQYF. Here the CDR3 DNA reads TGTGCCAGCAGCTCCGGGAGTCAAGAGACCCAGTACTTC.

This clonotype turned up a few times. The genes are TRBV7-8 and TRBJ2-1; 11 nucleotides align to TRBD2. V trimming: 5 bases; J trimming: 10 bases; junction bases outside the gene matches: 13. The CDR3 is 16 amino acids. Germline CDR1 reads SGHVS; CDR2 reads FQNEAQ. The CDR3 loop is CASSLSSSGGFEEQFF. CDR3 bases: TGTGCCAGCAGCCTATCATCTAGCGGGGGGTTTGAGGAGCAGTTCTTC.

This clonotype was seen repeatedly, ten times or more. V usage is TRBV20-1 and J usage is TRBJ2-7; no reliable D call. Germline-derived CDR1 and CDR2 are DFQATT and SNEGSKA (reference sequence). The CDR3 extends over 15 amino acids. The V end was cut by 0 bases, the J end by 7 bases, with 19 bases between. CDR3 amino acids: CSARDSVSGSVEQYF. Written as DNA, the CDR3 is TGCAGTGCTAGAGATTCCGTCAGTGGGTCTGTAGAGCAGTACTTC.

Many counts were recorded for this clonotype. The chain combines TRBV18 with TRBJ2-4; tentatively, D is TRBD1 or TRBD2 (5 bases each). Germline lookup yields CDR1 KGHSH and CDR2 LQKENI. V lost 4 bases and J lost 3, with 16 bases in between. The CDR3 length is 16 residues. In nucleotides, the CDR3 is TGTGCCAGCTCACAAGGGACCTCAGGAGGCAAAAACATTCAGTACTTC. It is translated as CASSQGTSGGKNIQYF.

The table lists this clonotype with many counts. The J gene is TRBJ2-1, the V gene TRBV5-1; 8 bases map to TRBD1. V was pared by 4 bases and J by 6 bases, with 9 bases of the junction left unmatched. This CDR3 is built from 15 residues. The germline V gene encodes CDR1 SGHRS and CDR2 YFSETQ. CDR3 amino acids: CASSPGQGDFNEQFF. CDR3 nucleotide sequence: TGCGCCAGCAGCCCCGGACAGGGAGACTTCAATGAGCAGTTCTTC.